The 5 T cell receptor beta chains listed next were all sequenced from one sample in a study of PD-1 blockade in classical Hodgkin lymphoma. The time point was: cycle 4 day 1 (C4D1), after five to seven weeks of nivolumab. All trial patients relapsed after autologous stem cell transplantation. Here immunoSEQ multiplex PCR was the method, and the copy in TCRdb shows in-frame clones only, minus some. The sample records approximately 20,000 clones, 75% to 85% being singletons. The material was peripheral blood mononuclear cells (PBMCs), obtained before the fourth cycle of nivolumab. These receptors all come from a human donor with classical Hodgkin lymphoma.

This CDR3 is CAIKSGGPNTDTQYF. In nucleotides, the CDR3 is TGTGCCATCAAATCGGGAGGGCCCAACACAGATACGCAGTATTTT. V gene TRBV10-3 combines with J gene TRBJ2-3; 8 bases are a match to TRBD2. The germline V gene encodes CDR1 ENHRY and CDR2 SYGVKD. This CDR3 has 15 amino acids. Trimming at V came to 7 bases and at J to 2 bases, leaving 8 bases not matched to a gene.

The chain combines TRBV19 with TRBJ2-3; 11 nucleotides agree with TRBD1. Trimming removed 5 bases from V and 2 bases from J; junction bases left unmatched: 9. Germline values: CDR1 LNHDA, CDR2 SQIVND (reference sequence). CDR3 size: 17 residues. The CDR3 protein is CASSRLGQGASTDTQYF. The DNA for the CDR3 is TGTGCCAGTAGTCGACTAGGACAGGGGGCTTCCACAGATACGCAGTATTTT.

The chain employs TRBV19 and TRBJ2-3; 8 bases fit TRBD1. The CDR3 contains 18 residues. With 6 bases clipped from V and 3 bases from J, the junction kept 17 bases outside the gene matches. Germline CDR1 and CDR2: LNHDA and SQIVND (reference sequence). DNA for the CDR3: TGTGCCAGTAGCATGATCCCCCTTGACAGGGGTGGGACAGATACGCAGTATTTT. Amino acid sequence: CASSMIPLDRGGTDTQYF.

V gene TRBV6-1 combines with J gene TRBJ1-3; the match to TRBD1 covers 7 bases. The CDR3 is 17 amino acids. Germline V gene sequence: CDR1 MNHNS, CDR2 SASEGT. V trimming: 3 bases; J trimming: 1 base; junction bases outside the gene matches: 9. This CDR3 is CASSDIDRVLSGNTIYF. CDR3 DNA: TGTGCCAGCAGTGATATCGACAGGGTCTTGTCTGGAAACACCATATATTTT.

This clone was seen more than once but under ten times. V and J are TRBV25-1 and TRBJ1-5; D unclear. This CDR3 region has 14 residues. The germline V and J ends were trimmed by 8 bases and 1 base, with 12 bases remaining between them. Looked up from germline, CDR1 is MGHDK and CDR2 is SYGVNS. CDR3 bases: TGTGCCAGCGTGGGATCGGGAAGCAATCAGCCCCAGCATTTT. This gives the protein CASVGSGSNQPQHF.